This TCR beta chain was observed in a study of shared clonotypes between healthy human individuals. Study-wide context: Two female and a few male donors aged 18 to 49 were enrolled. Three plates each covered CD4 naive and memory; CD8 naive two, CD8 memory one.

Naive CD8 cells lacked CD45RO, underwent positive selection for CCR7 and left out terminally differentiated effector memory CD45RA+ cells. Profiling relied on immunoSEQ multiplex PCR, and the TCRdb table lists in-frame clones only, not all of them. The repertoire holds millions of clones, about 92% seen once, with under 2% in the top ten. This clone occurred once. This receptor was identified in a man between 18 and 35 years old in good health. Some clones in this sample may be carry-over from other donors' samples. Sequencing was performed on naive CD8+ T cells from PBMCs.

This CDR3 reads CASSPQGAASTDTQYF. Written as DNA, the CDR3 is TGTGCCAGCAGCCCACAGGGGGCGGCTAGCACAGATACGCAGTATTTT. This chain uses TRBV7-9 with TRBJ2-3; 9 bases match TRBD1. Germline V lookup: CDR1 SEHNR, CDR2 FQNEAQ (reference sequence). The CDR3 is 16 residues long. The V segment lost 5 bases and the J segment 0 bases; nucleotides outside the gene matches: 6.